A selection of T cell receptor beta chains follows, all from one sample in a study of blood T cells in healthy people across ages. MiXCR was run by TCRdb on the 5' RACE reads, yielding one entry per CDR3 protein. This sample carries 780,000 or so distinct CDR3 sequences, roughly 53% of them seen once, and the ten largest clones take approximately 40%. The specimen was blood. The receptors derive from a man older than 75 in good health. Both conserved end residues are part of each CDR3. D genes are given only for firm matches. Some rows have no size entry. The others give once, few or many, or a class for an expanded clone.

CDR3: CASSPRGGQNTEAFF
DNA: TGTGCCAGCAGCCCGAGGGGGGGACAGAACACTGAAGCTTTCTTT
size: .
J: TRBJ1-1
D: .
V: TRBV7-3

CDR3: CASSADLEREQYF
DNA: TGTGCCAGCAGCGCCGACCTAGAGCGCGAGCAGTACTTC
size: .
J: TRBJ2-7
D: .
V: TRBV9

CDR3: CASSVAGGKPYEQYF
DNA: TGTGCCAGCAGCGTAGCAGGGGGCAAGCCTTACGAGCAGTACTTC
size: .
J: TRBJ2-7
D: TRBD1
V: TRBV9

CDR3: CASSERAGGHGELFF
DNA: TGCGCCAGCAGTGAAAGAGCGGGAGGACACGGGGAGCTGTTTTTT
size: .
J: TRBJ2-2
D: TRBD2
V: TRBV10-1

CDR3: CASSLARAGPYNEQFF
DNA: TGTGCCAGCAGCTTAGCGAGGGCGGGACCCTACAATGAGCAGTTCTTC
size: once
J: TRBJ2-1
D: .
V: TRBV7-8

CDR3: CSAEERDGRSYEQYF
DNA: TGCAGTGCTGAAGAGCGGGATGGCCGTTCCTACGAGCAGTACTTC
size: .
J: TRBJ2-7
D: TRBD2
V: TRBV20-1

CDR3: CASSHLAGADRDAYF
DNA: TGTGCCAGCAGTCATCTAGCGGGAGCGGACAGAGACGCGTATTTT
size: .
J: TRBJ2-3
D: TRBD2
V: TRBV12-3/TRBV12-4

CDR3: CASSAGRKPNYGYTF
DNA: TGTGCCAGCAGTGCAGGGCGGAAGCCTAACTATGGCTACACCTTC
size: .
J: TRBJ1-2
D: .
V: TRBV6-1

CDR3: CASSYREKLFF
DNA: TGTGCCAGCAGCTACCGGGAAAAACTGTTTTTT
size: few
J: TRBJ1-4
D: .
V: TRBV7-9

CDR3: CASRPGEGAGEKLFF
DNA: TGTGCCAGCCGGCCCGGGGAGGGGGCAGGTGAAAAACTGTTTTTT
size: .
J: TRBJ1-4
D: TRBD1
V: TRBV7-9

CDR3: CSVPGTSRDTQYF
DNA: TGCAGCGTTCCCGGGACTAGCCGGGATACGCAGTATTTT
size: few
J: TRBJ2-3
D: TRBD2
V: TRBV29-1